This TCR beta chain was identified during a study of OX40 agonist ivuxolimab in advanced cancers. Sampling of blood occurred at baseline, cycle 4 day 1, and cycle 7 day 1. About this clone itself: Its cognate antigen is unknown.

The CDR3 length is 13 residues. Germline loops: CDR1 MDHEN, CDR2 SYDVKM. V lost 2 bases and J lost 3, with 8 bases in between. Data came from immunoSEQ multiplex PCR; TCRdb stores just in-frame clones and leaves some out. The profile shows under 80,000 clones, approximately 86% of them singletons. Study results and limitations: There were, on average, more expanded clones in CD8+ T cells than in CD4+. In the 0.1 to 3.0 mg/kg range, CD4+ and CD8+ blood T cells had expanded clonally by week 6.

V is TRBV28 and J is TRBJ2-7; D possibly corresponds to TRBD1 (6 bases). The sequencing used CD4+ or CD8+ T cells sorted from blood, collected in a trial of the OX40 agonist ivuxolimab. The TCR sequence derives from an adult with an advanced solid tumor such as melanoma, head and neck, liver or kidney cancer. CDR3 protein: CASSLNRDYEQYF. CDR3 nucleotides: TGTGCCAGCAGTTTAAACAGGGACTACGAGCAGTACTTC.